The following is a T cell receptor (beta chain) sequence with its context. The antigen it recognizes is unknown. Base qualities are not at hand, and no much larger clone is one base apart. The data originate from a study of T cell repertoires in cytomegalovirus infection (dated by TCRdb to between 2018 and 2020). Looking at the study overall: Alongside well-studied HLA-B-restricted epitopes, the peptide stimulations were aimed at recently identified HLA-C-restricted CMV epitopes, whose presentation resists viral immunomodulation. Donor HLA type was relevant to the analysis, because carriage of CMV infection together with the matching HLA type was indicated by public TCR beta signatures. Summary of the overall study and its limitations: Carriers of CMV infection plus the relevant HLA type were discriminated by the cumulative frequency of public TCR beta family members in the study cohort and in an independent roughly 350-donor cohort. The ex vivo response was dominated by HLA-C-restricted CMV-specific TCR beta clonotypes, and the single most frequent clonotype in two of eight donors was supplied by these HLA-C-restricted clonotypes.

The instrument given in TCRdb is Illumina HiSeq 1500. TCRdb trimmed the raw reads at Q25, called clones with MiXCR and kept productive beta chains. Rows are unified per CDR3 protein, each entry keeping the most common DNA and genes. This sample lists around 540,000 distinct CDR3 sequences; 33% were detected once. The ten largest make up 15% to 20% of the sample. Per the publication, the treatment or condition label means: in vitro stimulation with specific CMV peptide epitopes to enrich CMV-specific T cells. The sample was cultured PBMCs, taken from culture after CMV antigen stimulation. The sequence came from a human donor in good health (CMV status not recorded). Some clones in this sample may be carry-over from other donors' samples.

The CDR3 protein: CASTADADRAGYF. The sequenced DNA: TGTGCCAGCACTGCGGACGCGGACAGGGCAGGGTACTTC. Recombination linked TRBV2 to TRBJ2-4, with 8 junctional bases fitting TRBD1. V has 7 bases trimmed and J has 15 bases trimmed; junction bases matching no gene number 14. Taken from the germline V gene, the CDR1 and CDR2 loops are SNHLY and FYNNEI. Inclusive of the bounding cysteine and phenylalanine, the CDR3 is 13 residues long. Kept here is only the CDR3 DNA, which spans 39 bases and is read in frame from base 1.